The clone carrying this T cell receptor beta chain occurred a few times. Its antigen remains unidentified. Clones were sequenced by immunoSEQ multiplex PCR, and TCRdb holds only the in-frame ones, with some missing. The sample lists approximately 150,000 clones, 91% occurring once. There are 12 residues in the CDR3. Germline-derived CDR1 and CDR2 are LNHDA and SQIVND (reference sequence). Trimming shortened V by 2 bases and J by 1 base, and 2 bases separated the two germline ends. The sample comes from a study of T cell responses to AZD1222 COVID-19 vaccine. General study findings and limits: Reports indicate that nearly half of spike-specific TCRs are directed at unmutated variant regions. The donor cohort was predominantly white British with a female majority, and clonal diversity may have been underestimated. Repertoires were sampled only after the peak T cell response.

The chain recombines TRBV19 with TRBJ1-1; no reliable D call. The receptor comes from an adult who received the AZD1222 COVID-19 vaccine. The specimen was peripheral blood, collected 28 days after the second AZD1222 dose. DNA of the CDR3: TGTGCCAGTAGTATAACGAACACTGAAGCTTTCTTT. Protein product: CASSITNTEAFF.